A single TCR beta chain is shown here with its context. A TCRbeta library incorporating unique molecular identifiers was prepared. TCRdb reprocessed the PCR reads with MiXCR, giving one entry per CDR3 protein. The data contain around 680,000 distinct CDR3 sequences, 16% of them singletons. CDR3 length: 14 residues. Germline values: CDR1 DFQATT, CDR2 SNEGSKA (reference sequence). V lost 5 bases and J lost 7; bases outside the gene matches: 9. This entry comes from a study of T-cell reconstitution after alpha-beta-depleted transplantation in children. The chain carries TRBV20-1 and TRBJ2-1, with 9 nucleotides matching TRBD1. The TCR sequence derives from a human donor who donated a stem cell graft to a child with acute myeloid leukemia. Sample: PBMCs from the stem cell graft donor, taken from the stem cell graft. The CDR3 here is CSAPRQGGPNEQFF. In DNA, the CDR3 is TGCAGTGCTCCCCGACAGGGGGGACCAAATGAGCAGTTCTTC.